Below, 9 T cell receptor beta chains from the same sample are listed, as sequenced in a study of response to subunit inactivated influenza vaccine. TCRdb reprocessed the RT-PCR reads with MiXCR, giving one entry per CDR3 protein. Here the sample spans about 540,000 distinct CDR3 sequences, around 21% being singletons. This sample also appeared in a second study, on T cells expressing NK-cell markers. That work states: The authors generated TCR beta cDNA through 5'RACE template switching with UMIs.

The sample was CD4+ T cells sorted from PBMCs, taken approximately 13 days after vaccination. These receptors all come from a man aged 45-65 years who received an inactivated influenza vaccine.

This clonotype has just a few counts. The V and J genes are TRBV6-1 and TRBJ1-1; a weak D match, TRBD1 (5 bases). Trimming took off 4 bases at V and 3 bases at J, with 12 bases between the two ends. Looked up from germline, CDR1 is MNHNS and CDR2 is SASEGT. The CDR3 extends over 14 amino acids. CDR3 nucleotide sequence: TGTGCCAGCAGTGGGGGCGGGGGGTACACTGAAGCTTTCTTT. It codes for CASSGGGGYTEAFF.

There are a few counts of this clonotype. The chain couples TRBV29-1 to TRBJ2-7, with 9 nucleotides matching TRBD1. The CDR3 has 12 residues. From germline, CDR1 is SQVTM and CDR2 ANQGSEA. After removal of 7 bases from V and 4 bases from J, the junction contained 5 bases not matched to a gene. Here the CDR3 reads CSGGTGTYEQYF. The DNA for the CDR3 is TGCAGCGGAGGGACAGGGACGTACGAGCAGTACTTC.

This clonotype has a handful of counts. The gene calls are TRBV20-1 and TRBJ1-1, with a weak D call TRBD1 (5 bases). The CDR3 totals 14 residues. V dropped 1 base and J dropped 1 base, with 10 bases sitting between them. Germline CDR1 reads DFQATT; CDR2 reads SNEGSKA (reference sequence). CDR3 coding DNA: TGCAGTGCTAGAGTAGGGACTCGGAACACTGAAGCTTTCTTT. Translating it yields CSARVGTRNTEAFF.

This clonotype was found a few times. J is TRBJ2-1 and V is TRBV5-6, with 10 bases aligning to TRBD2. The CDR3 loop spans 15 amino acids. After removal of 0 bases from V and 8 bases from J, the junction contained 5 bases not matched to a gene. Germline CDR1 and CDR2: SGHDT and YYEEEE. CDR3 in amino acids: CASSLEASGSYEQFF. The DNA of the CDR3 is TGTGCCAGCAGCTTGGAGGCTAGCGGGAGTTATGAGCAGTTCTTC.

This clonotype was picked up a small number of times. The rearrangement uses TRBV2 and TRBJ2-1; D is undetermined. Between the trimmed V and J ends, which lost 6 bases and 9 bases, there was a span of 12 bases. Germline V lookup: CDR1 SNHLY, CDR2 FYNNEI. The CDR3 totals 12 residues. The CDR3 protein is CASRDIPSEQFF. The CDR3 nucleotides read TGTGCCAGCAGAGATATACCGAGTGAGCAGTTCTTC. Full variable domain (rest looked up from reference TRBV2 and TRBJ2-1): EPEVTQTPSHQVTQMGQEVILRCVPISNHLYFYWYRQILGQKVEFLVSFYNNEISEKSEIFDDQFSVERPDGSNFTLKIRSTKLEDSAMYFCASRDIPSEQFFGPGTRLTVL.

This clonotype has more than one count but fewer than ten. This chain uses TRBV5-1 with TRBJ2-5; either TRBD1 or TRBD2 may fit D (6 bases each). V lost 4 bases to trimming and J lost 4 bases, with 11 bases between them. Looked up from germline, CDR1 is SGHRS and CDR2 is YFSETQ. The length of the CDR3 is 13 residues. CDR3 sequence: CASSGGQRETQYF. The DNA of the CDR3 is TGCGCCAGCAGCGGGGGGCAGCGAGAGACCCAGTACTTC. The whole variable domain, filled in from reference TRBV5-1 and TRBJ2-5, reads KAGVTQTPRYLIKTRGQQVTLSCSPISGHRSVSWYQQTPGQGLQFLFEYFSETQRNKGNFPGRFSGRQFSNSRSEMNVSTLELGDSALYLCASSGGQRETQYFGPGTRLLVL.

This clonotype came up a few times. The chain couples TRBV28 to TRBJ1-2, with D hard to call. V lost 8 bases and J 4 bases, leaving 14 bases between the germline ends. This CDR3 contains 13 residues. The germline CDR1 and CDR2 sequences are MDHEN and SYDVKM. In DNA form, the CDR3 reads TGTGCCAGCCGCACTACTCGGACCTATGGCTACACCTTC. Its translation: CASRTTRTYGYTF.

This clonotype was observed many times. The chain recombines TRBV5-5 with TRBJ1-2; perhaps TRBD1 as D (6 bases). V was pared by 3 bases and J by 7 bases, with 28 bases between. This CDR3 contains 18 residues. Germline lookup yields CDR1 SGHKS and CDR2 YYEKEE (reference sequence). The CDR3 nucleotides are TGTGCCAGCAGCTCCATAACCGCCTGGGGGCCCAGTCATGGTGGCTACACCTTC. Translated, it gives CASSSITAWGPSHGGYTF.

This clonotype has a handful of counts. The junction departs from germline at one end; a sequencing error may be responsible. CDR3 coding DNA: TGTGCCAGCAGTGACTCTCAGGGAGGGTGGAATGAAAAACTGTTTTTT. Translation: CASSDSQGGWNEKLFF. V and J are TRBV6-5 and TRBJ1-4, with a weak D call TRBD1 (5 bases). The germline gives CDR1 MNHEY, CDR2 SVGAGI. This CDR3 spans 16 amino acids.